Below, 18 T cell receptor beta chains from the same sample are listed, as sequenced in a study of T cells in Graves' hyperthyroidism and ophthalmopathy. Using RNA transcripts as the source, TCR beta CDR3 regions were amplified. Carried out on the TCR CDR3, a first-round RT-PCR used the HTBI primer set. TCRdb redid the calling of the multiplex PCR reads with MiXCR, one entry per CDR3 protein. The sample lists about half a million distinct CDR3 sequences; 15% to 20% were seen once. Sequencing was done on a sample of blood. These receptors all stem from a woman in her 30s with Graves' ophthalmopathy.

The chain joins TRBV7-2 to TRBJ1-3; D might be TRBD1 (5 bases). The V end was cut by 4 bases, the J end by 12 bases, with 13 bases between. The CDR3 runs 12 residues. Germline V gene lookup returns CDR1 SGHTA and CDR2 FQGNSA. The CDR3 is CASSWGGGGIYF. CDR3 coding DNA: TGTGCCAGCAGCTGGGGGGGGGGAGGCATATATTTT.

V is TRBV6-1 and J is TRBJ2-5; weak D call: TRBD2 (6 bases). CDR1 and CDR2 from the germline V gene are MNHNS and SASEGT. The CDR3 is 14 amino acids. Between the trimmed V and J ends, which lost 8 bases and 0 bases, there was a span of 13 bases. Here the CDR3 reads CASPGLAYQETQYF. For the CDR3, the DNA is TGTGCCAGCCCGGGACTCGCGTACCAAGAGACCCAGTACTTC.

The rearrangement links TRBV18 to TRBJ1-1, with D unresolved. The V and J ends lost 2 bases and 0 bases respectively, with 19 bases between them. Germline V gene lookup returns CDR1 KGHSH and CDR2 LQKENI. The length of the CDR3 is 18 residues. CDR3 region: CASSPYMAKEIMNTEAFF. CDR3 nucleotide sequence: TGTGCCAGCTCACCATATATGGCAAAAGAAATCATGAACACTGAAGCTTTCTTT.

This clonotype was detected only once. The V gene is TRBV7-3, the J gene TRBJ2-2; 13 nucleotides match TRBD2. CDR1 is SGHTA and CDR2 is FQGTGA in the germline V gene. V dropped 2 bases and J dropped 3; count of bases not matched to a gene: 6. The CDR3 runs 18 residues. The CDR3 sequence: CASSLVGGLAGYTGELFF. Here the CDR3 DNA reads TGTGCCAGCAGCTTAGTGGGGGGACTAGCGGGATACACCGGGGAGCTGTTTTTT.

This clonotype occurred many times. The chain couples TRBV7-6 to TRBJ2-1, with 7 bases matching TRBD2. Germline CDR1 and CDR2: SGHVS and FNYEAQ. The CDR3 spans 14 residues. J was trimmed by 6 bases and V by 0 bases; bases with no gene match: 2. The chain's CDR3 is CASSLAGGANEQFF. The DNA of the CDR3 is TGTGCCAGCAGCTTAGCGGGAGGGGCCAATGAGCAGTTCTTC. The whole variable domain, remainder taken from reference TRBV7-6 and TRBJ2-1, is GAGVSQSPRYKVTKRGQDVALRCDPISGHVSLYWYRQALGQGPEFLTYFNYEAQQDKSGLPNDRFSAERPEGSISTLTIQRTEQRDSAMYRCASSLAGGANEQFFGPGTRLTVL.

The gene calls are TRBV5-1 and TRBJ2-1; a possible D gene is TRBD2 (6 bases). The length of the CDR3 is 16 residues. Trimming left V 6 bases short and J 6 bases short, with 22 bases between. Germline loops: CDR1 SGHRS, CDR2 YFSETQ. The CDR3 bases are TGCGCCAGCAACGGGGGTAGACTAACGCTGTCCAATGAGCAGTTCTTC. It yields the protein CASNGGRLTLSNEQFF.

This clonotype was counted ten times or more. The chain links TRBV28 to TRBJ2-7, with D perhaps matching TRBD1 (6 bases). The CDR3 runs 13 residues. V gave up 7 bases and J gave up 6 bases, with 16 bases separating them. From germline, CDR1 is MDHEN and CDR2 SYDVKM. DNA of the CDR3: TGTGCCAGCACTCTCCGGACAGAGACCGAGCAGTACTTC. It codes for CASTLRTETEQYF. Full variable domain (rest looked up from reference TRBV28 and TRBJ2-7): DVKVTQSSRYLVKRTGEKVFLECVQDMDHENMFWYRQDPGLGLRLIYFSYDVKMKEKGDIPEGYSVSREKKERFSLILESASTNQTSMYLCASTLRTETEQYFGPGTRLTVT.

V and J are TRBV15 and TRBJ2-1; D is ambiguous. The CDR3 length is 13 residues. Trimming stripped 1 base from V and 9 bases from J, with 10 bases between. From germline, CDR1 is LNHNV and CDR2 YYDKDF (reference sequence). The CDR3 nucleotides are TGTGCCACCAGCAGAGCTCTCCCGGCTGAGCAGTTCTTC. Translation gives CATSRALPAEQFF.

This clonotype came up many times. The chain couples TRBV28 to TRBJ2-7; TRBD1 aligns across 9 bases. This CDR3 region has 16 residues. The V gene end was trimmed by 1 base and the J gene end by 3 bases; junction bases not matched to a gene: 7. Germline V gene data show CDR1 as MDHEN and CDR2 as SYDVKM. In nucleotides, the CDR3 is TGTGCCAGCAGTTTATACGGGGGGACAGGGTACTACGAGCAGTACTTC. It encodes CASSLYGGTGYYEQYF.

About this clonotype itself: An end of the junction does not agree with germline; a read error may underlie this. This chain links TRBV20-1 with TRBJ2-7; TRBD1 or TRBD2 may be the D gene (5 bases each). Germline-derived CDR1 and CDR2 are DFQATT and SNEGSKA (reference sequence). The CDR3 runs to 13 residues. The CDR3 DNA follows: TGCAGTGCTATACGGGACGCATCCTACGAGCAGTGCTTC. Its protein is CSAIRDASYEQCF.

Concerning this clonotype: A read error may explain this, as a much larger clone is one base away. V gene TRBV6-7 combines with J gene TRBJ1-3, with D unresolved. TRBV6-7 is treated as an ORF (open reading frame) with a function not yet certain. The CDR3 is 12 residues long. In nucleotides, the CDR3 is TGTGCCGGCAGTTACTCGGAGGTCACCATATATTTT. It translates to CAGSYSEVTIYF.

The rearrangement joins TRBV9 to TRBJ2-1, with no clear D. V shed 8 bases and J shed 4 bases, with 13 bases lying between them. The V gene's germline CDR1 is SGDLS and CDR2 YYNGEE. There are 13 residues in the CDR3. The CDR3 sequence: CASPPQEYNEQFF. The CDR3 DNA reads TGTGCCAGTCCGCCCCAGGAGTACAATGAGCAGTTCTTC.

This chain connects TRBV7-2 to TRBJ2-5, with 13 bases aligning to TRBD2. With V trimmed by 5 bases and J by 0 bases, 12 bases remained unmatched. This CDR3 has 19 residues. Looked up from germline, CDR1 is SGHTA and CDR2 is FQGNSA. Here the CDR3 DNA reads TGTGCCAGCAGCCCCCCTTCGGGACTAGCGGGGCTGTACCAAGAGACCCAGTACTTC. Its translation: CASSPPSGLAGLYQETQYF.

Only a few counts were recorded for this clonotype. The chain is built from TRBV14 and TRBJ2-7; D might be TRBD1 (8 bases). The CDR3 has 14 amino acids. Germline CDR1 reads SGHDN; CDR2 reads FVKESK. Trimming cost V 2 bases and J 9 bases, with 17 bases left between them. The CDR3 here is CASSQLGQGGVQYF. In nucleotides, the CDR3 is TGTGCCAGCAGCCAACTTGGACAGGGAGGGGTGCAGTACTTC.

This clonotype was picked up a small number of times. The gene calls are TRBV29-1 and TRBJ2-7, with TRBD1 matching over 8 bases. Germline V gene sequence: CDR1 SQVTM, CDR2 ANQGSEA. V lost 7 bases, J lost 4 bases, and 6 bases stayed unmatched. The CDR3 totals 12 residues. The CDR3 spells CSATGEEYEQYF. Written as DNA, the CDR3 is TGCAGCGCGACAGGGGAAGAGTACGAGCAGTACTTC.

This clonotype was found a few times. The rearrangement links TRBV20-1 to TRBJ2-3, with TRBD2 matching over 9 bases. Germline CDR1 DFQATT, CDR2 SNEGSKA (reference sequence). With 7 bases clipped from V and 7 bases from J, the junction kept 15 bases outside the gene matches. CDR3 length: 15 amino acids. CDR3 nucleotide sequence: TGCAGTGTGCTGGGGTCACTAGCGGGCAGGAATACGCAGTATTTT. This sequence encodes CSVLGSLAGRNTQYF.

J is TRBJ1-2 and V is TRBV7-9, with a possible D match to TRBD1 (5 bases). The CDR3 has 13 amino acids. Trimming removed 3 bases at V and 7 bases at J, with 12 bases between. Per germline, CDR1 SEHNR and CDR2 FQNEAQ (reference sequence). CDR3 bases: TGTGCCAGCAGCTTGGGGTCAGGGTCTGGCTACACCTTC. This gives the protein CASSLGSGSGYTF.

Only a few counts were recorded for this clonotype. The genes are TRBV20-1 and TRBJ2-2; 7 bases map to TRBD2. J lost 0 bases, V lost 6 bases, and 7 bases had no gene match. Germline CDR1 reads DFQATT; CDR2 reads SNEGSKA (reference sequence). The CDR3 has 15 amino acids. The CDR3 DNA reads TGCAGTGCCTTTCCTCGGGGGGCGAACACCGGGGAGCTGTTTTTT. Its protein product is CSAFPRGANTGELFF.